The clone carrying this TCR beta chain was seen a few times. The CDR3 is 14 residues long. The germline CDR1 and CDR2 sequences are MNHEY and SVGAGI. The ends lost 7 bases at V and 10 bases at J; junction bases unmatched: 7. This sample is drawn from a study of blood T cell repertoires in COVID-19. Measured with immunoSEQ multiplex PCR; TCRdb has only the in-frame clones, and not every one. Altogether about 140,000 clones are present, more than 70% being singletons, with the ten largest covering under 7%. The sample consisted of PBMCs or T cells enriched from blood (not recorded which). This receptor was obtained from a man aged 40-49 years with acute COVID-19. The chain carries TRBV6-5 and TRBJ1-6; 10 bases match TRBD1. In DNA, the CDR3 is TGTGCCAGCACCGGGACAGGGGTTCGATCACCCCTCCACTTT. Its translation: CASTGTGVRSPLHF.